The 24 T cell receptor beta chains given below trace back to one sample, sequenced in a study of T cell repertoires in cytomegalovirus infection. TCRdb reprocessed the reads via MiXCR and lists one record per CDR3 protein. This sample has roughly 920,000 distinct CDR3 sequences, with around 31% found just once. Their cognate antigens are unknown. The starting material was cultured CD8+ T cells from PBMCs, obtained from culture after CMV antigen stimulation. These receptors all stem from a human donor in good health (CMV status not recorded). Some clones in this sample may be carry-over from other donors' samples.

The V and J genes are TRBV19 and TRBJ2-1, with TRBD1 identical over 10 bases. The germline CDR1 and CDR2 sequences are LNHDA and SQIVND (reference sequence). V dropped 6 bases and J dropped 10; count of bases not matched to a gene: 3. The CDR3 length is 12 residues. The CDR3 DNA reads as TGTGCCAGTAGGACAGGGGGCAGCGAGCAGTTCTTC. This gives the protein CASRTGGSEQFF.

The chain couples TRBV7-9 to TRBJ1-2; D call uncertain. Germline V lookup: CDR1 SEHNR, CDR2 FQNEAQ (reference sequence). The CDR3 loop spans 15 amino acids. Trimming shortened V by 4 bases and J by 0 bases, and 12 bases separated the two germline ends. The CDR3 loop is CASSSHPGTNYGYTF. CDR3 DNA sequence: TGTGCCAGCAGCTCCCACCCGGGGACTAACTATGGCTACACCTTC.

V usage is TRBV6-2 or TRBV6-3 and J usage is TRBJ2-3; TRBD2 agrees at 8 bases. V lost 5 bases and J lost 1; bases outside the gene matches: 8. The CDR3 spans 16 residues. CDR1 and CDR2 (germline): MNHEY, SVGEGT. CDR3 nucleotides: TGTGCCAGCAGTCCAATAGCGGGGAGTGGCACAGATACGCAGTATTTT. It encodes CASSPIAGSGTDTQYF.

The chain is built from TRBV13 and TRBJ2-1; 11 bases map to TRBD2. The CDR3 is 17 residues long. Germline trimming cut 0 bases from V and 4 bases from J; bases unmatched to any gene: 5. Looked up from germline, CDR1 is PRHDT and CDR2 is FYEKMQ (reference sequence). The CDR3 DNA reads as TGTGCCAGCAGCTTAGGCCTGGGACTAGCGGAGTACAATGAGCAGTTCTTC. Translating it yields CASSLGLGLAEYNEQFF.

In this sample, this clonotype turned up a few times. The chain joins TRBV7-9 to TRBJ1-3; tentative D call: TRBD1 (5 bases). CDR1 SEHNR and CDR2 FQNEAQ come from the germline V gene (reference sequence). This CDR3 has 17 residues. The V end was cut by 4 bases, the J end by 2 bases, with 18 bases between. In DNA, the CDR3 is TGTGCCAGCAGCTACTCAGGGAGAGTCACCGCTGGAAACACCATATATTTT. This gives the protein CASSYSGRVTAGNTIYF.

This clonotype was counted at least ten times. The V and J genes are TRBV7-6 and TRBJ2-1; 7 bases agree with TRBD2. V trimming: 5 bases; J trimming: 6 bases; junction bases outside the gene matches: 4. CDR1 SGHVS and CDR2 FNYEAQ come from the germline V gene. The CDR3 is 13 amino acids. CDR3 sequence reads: CASSRGTINEQFF. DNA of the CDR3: TGTGCCAGCAGCCGTGGGACTATCAATGAGCAGTTCTTC.

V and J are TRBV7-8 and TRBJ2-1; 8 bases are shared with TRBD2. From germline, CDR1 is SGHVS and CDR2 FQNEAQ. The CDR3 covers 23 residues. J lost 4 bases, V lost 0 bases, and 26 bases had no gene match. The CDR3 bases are TGTGCCAGCAGCTTAGCGCTCGTAAGTGAGTCTTCGCGGGGGGCGGCCTCTTACAATGAGCAGTTCTTC. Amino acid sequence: CASSLALVSESSRGAASYNEQFF.

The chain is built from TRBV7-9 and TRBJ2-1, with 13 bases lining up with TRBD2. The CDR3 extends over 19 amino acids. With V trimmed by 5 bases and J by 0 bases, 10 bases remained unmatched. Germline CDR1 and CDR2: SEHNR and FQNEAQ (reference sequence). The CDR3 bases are TGTGCCAGCAGCGGAGCCGGACTAGCGGGGGAAAGCTCCTACAATGAGCAGTTCTTC. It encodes CASSGAGLAGESSYNEQFF.

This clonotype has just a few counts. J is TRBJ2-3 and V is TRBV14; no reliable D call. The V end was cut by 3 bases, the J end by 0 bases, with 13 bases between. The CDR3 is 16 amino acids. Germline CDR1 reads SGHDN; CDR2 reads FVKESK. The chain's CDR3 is CASSHPRTRSTDTQYF. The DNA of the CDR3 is TGTGCCAGCAGCCACCCTAGGACCCGTAGCACAGATACGCAGTATTTT.

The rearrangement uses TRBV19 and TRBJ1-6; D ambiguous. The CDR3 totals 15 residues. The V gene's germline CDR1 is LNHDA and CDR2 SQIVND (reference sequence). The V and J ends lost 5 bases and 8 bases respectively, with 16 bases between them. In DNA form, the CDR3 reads TGTGCCAGTAGTGACCGTGAATGGATTTATTCACCCCTCCACTTT. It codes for CASSDREWIYSPLHF. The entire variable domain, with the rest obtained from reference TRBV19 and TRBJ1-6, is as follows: DGGITQSPKYLFRKEGQNVTLSCEQNLNHDAMYWYRQDPGQGLRLIYYSQIVNDFQKGDIAEGYSVSREKKESFPLTVTSAQKNPTAFYLCASSDREWIYSPLHFGNGTRLTVT.

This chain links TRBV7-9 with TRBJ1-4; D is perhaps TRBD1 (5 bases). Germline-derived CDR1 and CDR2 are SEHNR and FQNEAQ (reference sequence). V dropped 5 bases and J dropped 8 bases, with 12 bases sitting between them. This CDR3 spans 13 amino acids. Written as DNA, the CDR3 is TGTGCCAGCAGCAGCCAGGGACGCGAAAAACTGTTTTTT. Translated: CASSSQGREKLFF.

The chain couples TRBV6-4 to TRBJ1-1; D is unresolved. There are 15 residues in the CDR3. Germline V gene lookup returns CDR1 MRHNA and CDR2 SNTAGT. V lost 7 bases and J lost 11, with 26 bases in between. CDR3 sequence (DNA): TGTGCCAGCATGAAAAGGCCAGATGGCCTCCCTCCGGCTTTCTTT. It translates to CASMKRPDGLPPAFF.

The CDR3 reads CASSYSDTSGGPEQFF. The CDR3 nucleotides are TGTGCCAGCAGTTACTCGGACACTAGCGGGGGGCCCGAGCAGTTCTTC. The V gene is TRBV6-2 or TRBV6-3, the J gene TRBJ2-1; 12 bases align to TRBD2. The CDR3 is 16 residues long. Trimming took 0 bases from V and 10 from J; bases not matched to a gene: 7. Germline V gene sequence: CDR1 MNHEY, CDR2 SVGEGT.

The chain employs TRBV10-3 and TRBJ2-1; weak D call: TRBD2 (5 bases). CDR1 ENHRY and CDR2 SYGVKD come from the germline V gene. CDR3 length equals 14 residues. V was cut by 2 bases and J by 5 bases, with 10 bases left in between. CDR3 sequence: CAISEGWGDNEQFF. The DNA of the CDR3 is TGTGCCATCAGTGAGGGCTGGGGAGACAATGAGCAGTTCTTC.

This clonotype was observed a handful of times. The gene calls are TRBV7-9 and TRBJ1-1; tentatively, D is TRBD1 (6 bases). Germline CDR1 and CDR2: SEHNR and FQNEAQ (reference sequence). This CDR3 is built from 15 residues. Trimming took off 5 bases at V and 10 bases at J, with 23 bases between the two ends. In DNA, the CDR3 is TGTGCCAGCAGCCAAACCGGGGCGGGGGCGAGGGGAGCTTTCTTT. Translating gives CASSQTGAGARGAFF. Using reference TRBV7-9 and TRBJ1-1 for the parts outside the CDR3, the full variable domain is DTGVSQNPRHKITKRGQNVTFRCDPISEHNRLYWYRQTLGQGPEFLTYFQNEAQLEKSRLLSDRFSAERPKGSFSTLEIQRTEQGDSAMYLCASSQTGAGARGAFFGQGTRLTVV.

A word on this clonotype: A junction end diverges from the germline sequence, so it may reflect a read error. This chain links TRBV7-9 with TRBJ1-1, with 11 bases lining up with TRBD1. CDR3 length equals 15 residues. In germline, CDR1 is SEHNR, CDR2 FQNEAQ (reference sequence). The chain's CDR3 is CAGSFRTGGRTEAFF. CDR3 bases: TGTGCCGGCAGCTTCAGGACAGGGGGCAGAACTGAAGCTTTCTTT.

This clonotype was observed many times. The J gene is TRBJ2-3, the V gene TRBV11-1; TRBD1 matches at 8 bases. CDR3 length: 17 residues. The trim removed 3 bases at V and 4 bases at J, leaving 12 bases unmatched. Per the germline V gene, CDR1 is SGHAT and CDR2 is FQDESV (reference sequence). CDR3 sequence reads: CASSFRLAGQEADTQYF. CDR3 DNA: TGTGCCAGCAGCTTCCGACTCGCGGGACAGGAGGCAGATACGCAGTATTTT.

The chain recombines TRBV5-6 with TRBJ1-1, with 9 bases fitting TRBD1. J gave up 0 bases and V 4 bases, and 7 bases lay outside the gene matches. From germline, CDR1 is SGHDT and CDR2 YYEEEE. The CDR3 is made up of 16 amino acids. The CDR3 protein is CASSPGQGWMNTEAFF. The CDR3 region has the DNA TGTGCCAGCAGCCCGGGACAGGGATGGATGAACACTGAAGCTTTCTTT.

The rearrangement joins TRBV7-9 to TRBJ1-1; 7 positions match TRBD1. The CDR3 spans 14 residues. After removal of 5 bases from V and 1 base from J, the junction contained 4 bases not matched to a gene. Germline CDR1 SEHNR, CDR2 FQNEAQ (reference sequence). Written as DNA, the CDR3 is TGTGCCAGCAGCCCCAGGGGGGAGAACACTGAAGCTTTCTTT. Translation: CASSPRGENTEAFF.

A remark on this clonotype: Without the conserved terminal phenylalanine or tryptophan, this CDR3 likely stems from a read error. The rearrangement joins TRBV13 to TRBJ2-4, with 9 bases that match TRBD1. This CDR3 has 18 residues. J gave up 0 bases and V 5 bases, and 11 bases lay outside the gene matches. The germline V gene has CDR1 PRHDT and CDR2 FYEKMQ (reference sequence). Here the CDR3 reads CASSPSPGQGLAKNIQYS. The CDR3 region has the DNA TGTGCCAGCAGCCCTAGTCCGGGACAGGGATTAGCCAAAAACATTCAGTACTCC.

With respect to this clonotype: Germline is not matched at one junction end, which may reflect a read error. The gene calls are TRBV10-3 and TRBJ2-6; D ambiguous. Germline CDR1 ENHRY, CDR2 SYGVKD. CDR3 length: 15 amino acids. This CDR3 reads CAILDGYSGTNVLTF. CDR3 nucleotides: TGTGCCATCCTGGACGGCTACTCTGGGACCAACGTCCTGACTTTC.

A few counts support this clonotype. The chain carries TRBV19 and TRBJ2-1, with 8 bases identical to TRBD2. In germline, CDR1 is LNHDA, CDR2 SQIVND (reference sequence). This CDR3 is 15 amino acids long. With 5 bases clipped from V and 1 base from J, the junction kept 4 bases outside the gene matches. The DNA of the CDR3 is TGTGCCAGTAGTTCTAGCGGGCGGTCCTACAATGAGCAGTTCTTC. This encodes CASSSSGRSYNEQFF.

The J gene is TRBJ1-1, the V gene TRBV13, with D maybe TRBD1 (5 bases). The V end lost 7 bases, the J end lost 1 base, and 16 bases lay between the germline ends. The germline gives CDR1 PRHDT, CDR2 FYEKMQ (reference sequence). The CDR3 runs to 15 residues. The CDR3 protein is CASKATVLSNTEAFF. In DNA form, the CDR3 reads TGTGCCAGCAAGGCGACAGTGCTATCGAACACTGAAGCTTTCTTT.

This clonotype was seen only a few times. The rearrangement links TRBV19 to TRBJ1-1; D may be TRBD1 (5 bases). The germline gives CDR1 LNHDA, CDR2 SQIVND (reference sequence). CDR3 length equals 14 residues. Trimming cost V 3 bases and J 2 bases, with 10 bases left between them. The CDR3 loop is CASSIVDSNTEAFF. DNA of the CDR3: TGTGCCAGTAGTATTGTAGACAGCAACACTGAAGCTTTCTTT.